A single sample is the source of the 17 T cell receptor beta chains below, sequenced in a study of blood T cell repertoires in COVID-19. Assay used: immunoSEQ multiplex PCR; TCRdb lists only in-frame clones, some missing. Among just under 40,000 clones listed, approximately 96% were seen once. What was sequenced was peripheral blood. Source of these receptors: a human donor with active COVID-19. The donor label of this sample is uncertain.

The chain couples TRBV7-9 to TRBJ1-6; TRBD1 matches at 7 bases. CDR3 length equals 15 residues. Unmatched junction bases numbered 6, after V lost 1 base and J lost 9 bases. Per germline, CDR1 SEHNR and CDR2 FQNEAQ (reference sequence). The CDR3 sequence: CASSLGQGSGSPLHF. The CDR3 region has the DNA TGTGCCAGCAGCTTAGGACAGGGAAGCGGTTCACCCCTCCACTTT.

V and J are TRBV6-5 and TRBJ2-7; 9 positions match TRBD1. Germline V gene lookup returns CDR1 MNHEY and CDR2 SVGAGI. CDR3 size: 14 residues. V shed 7 bases, J shed 4 bases, and the junction held 8 bases outside the gene matches. CDR3 bases: TGTGCCAGCACCCGGGGGACAGGGAAATACGAGCAGTACTTC. Protein: CASTRGTGKYEQYF.

The V gene is TRBV9, the J gene TRBJ2-3, with D unclear. The CDR3 runs to 14 residues. The germline gives CDR1 SGDLS, CDR2 YYNGEE. V was clipped by 0 bases and J by 2 bases, with 7 bases between them. The CDR3 is CASSVEQDTDTQYF. Written as DNA, the CDR3 is TGTGCCAGCAGCGTAGAGCAGGACACAGATACGCAGTATTTT.

Concerning this clone itself: Other DNA sequences in this specimen translate into the identical CDR3. The chain carries TRBV19 and TRBJ2-2; TRBD1 is a possible D gene (6 bases). The CDR3 is made up of 16 amino acids. The V end lost 3 bases, the J end lost 0 bases, and 11 bases lay between the germline ends. The germline V gene encodes CDR1 LNHDA and CDR2 SQIVND (reference sequence). This CDR3 reads CASSILGAANTGELFF. CDR3 DNA: TGTGCCAGTAGTATTTTGGGGGCTGCGAACACCGGGGAGCTGTTTTTT.

This clone was observed a single time. This chain connects TRBV5-6 to TRBJ1-5; 7 bases fit TRBD1. The ends lost 0 bases at V and 6 bases at J; junction bases unmatched: 6. The CDR3 has 15 residues. Germline CDR1 reads SGHDT; CDR2 reads YYEEEE. The CDR3 region is CASSLGGTVSQPQHF. In DNA, the CDR3 is TGTGCCAGCAGCTTGGGCGGGACAGTCAGTCAGCCCCAGCATTTT. The complete variable domain, with remaining parts taken from reference TRBV5-6 and TRBJ1-5, reads DAGVTQSPTHLIKTRGQQVTLRCSPKSGHDTVSWYQQALGQGPQFIFQYYEEEERQRGNFPDRFSGHQFPNYSSELNVNALLLGDSALYLCASSLGGTVSQPQHFGDGTRLSIL.

The V and J genes are TRBV24-1 and TRBJ1-1; 8 bases are a match to TRBD1. The trim removed 4 bases at V and 4 bases at J, leaving 10 bases unmatched. Germline V gene sequence: CDR1 KGHDR, CDR2 SFDVKD. The CDR3 consists of 16 residues. The CDR3 here is CATSDPTGDRFTEAFF. CDR3 coding DNA: TGTGCCACCAGTGACCCGACAGGGGATAGGTTCACTGAAGCTTTCTTT.

This chain joins TRBV5-1 and TRBJ1-1; TRBD1 might be the D (6 bases). V gave up 8 bases and J gave up 3 bases, with 17 bases separating them. Germline CDR1 SGHRS, CDR2 YFSETQ. The CDR3 covers 14 residues. CDR3 sequence (DNA): TGCGCCAGTGGACGGTGGGGGCCAGACACTGAAGCTTTCTTT. Translating gives CASGRWGPDTEAFF. Combining the CDR3 with reference TRBV5-1 and TRBJ1-1 gives the whole variable domain KAGVTQTPRYLIKTRGQQVTLSCSPISGHRSVSWYQQTPGQGLQFLFEYFSETQRNKGNFPGRFSGRQFSNSRSEMNVSTLELGDSALYLCASGRWGPDTEAFFGQGTRLTVV.

V is TRBV6-1 and J is TRBJ2-1, with TRBD2 matching over 7 bases. V dropped 0 bases and J dropped 8; count of bases not matched to a gene: 4. Germline V gives CDR1 MNHNS, CDR2 SASEGT. There are 14 residues in the CDR3. CDR3 nucleotides: TGTGCCAGCAGTGAAGCCCGGACTAGTCATGAGCAGTTCTTC. It translates to CASSEARTSHEQFF.

This clone was counted once. DNA of the CDR3: TGTGCCAGCAGCTCGCGTACCGGGACTAGCGGGACTAGCACAGATACGCAGTATTTT. Protein sequence: CASSSRTGTSGTSTDTQYF. This rearrangement joins TRBV7-6 to TRBJ2-3; 13 bases are shared with TRBD2. The CDR3 runs 19 residues. The J segment lost 0 bases and the V segment lost 4 bases, leaving 10 bases of the junction unmatched. The germline V gene has CDR1 SGHVS and CDR2 FNYEAQ.

The V and J genes are TRBV25-1 and TRBJ2-5; no definite D call. The germline V and J ends were trimmed by 6 bases and 1 base, with 12 bases remaining between them. Germline V gene data show CDR1 as MGHDK and CDR2 as SYGVNS. This CDR3 comprises 14 residues. CDR3 region: CASRGSQFQETQYF. The CDR3 DNA reads TGTGCCAGCAGGGGCAGCCAGTTCCAAGAGACCCAGTACTTC.

The chain combines TRBV2 with TRBJ2-7, with unresolved D. Trimming removed 4 bases at V and 2 bases at J, with 12 bases between. Germline V gene sequence: CDR1 SNHLY, CDR2 FYNNEI. CDR3 length: 14 residues. This CDR3 is CASSGPPAPYEQYF. Here the CDR3 DNA reads TGTGCCAGCAGTGGGCCTCCAGCGCCCTACGAGCAGTACTTC.

V is TRBV7-8 and J is TRBJ1-4; D may be TRBD1 (6 bases). Trimming stripped 2 bases from V and 8 bases from J, with 15 bases between. CDR1 SGHVS and CDR2 FQNEAQ come from the germline V gene. This CDR3 has 15 amino acids. DNA for the CDR3: TGTGCCAGCAGCTTATTGGTCAGGGGAAGAGAAAAACTGTTTTTT. Amino acids: CASSLLVRGREKLFF. The variable domain in full, with the rest retrieved from reference TRBV7-8 and TRBJ1-4, is GAGVSQSPRYKVAKRGQDVALRCDPISGHVSLFWYQQALGQGPEFLTYFQNEAQLDKSGLPSDRFFAERPEGSVSTLKIQRTQQEDSAVYLCASSLLVRGREKLFFGSGTQLSVL.

The V and J genes are TRBV2 and TRBJ2-7; a weak D match, TRBD2 (6 bases). Trimming removed 8 bases from V and 4 bases from J, with 18 bases in between. Germline CDR1 is SNHLY and CDR2 is FYNNEI. The CDR3 has 14 amino acids. The CDR3 nucleotides read TGTGCCAGCGGTTCCCCGGGAGCAAAATACGAGCAGTACTTC. Its translation: CASGSPGAKYEQYF.

The V gene is TRBV28, the J gene TRBJ1-5; D gene unclear. Germline CDR1 is MDHEN and CDR2 is SYDVKM. Trimming left V 3 bases short and J 0 bases short, with 12 bases between. This CDR3 spans 16 amino acids. The CDR3 is CASSFGRAYSNQPQHF. CDR3 coding DNA: TGTGCCAGCAGTTTTGGGCGGGCGTATAGCAATCAGCCCCAGCATTTT.

This clone was counted once. This rearrangement joins TRBV3-1 (or the pseudogene TRBV3-2) to TRBJ2-7; the D is unclear. The CDR3 extends over 13 amino acids. CDR1 is LGHDT and CDR2 is YNNKEL in the germline V gene (reference sequence). Between the trimmed V and J ends, which lost 1 base and 1 base, there was a span of 5 bases. The CDR3 region is CASSQVESYEQYF. The CDR3, as DNA: TGTGCCAGCAGCCAAGTAGAGTCCTACGAGCAGTACTTC.

The chain links TRBV25-1 to TRBJ2-1; 12 nucleotides align to TRBD1. This CDR3 comprises 15 residues. Trimming removed 6 bases from V and 8 bases from J; junction bases left unmatched: 8. Germline loops: CDR1 MGHDK, CDR2 SYGVNS. The CDR3 region is CASSTGTGGMDEQFF. CDR3 DNA: TGTGCCAGCAGCACCGGGACAGGGGGCATGGATGAGCAGTTCTTC.

V gene TRBV10-3 combines with J gene TRBJ2-7, with 9 positions matching TRBD1. The germline gives CDR1 ENHRY, CDR2 SYGVKD. The CDR3 extends over 14 amino acids. V was clipped by 5 bases and J by 6 bases; unmatched bases: 8. The CDR3 sequence: CAISPGQGIGEQYF. The CDR3, as DNA: TGTGCCATCAGTCCGGGACAGGGAATCGGCGAGCAGTACTTC.